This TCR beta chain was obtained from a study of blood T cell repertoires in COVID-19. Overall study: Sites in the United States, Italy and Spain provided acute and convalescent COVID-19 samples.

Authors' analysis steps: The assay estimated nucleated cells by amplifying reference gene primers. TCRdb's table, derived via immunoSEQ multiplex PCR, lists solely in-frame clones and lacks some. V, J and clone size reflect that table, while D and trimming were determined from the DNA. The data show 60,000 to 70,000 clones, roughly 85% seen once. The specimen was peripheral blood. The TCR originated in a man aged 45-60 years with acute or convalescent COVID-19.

The CDR3 sequence: CASSKKWGWYEQYV. CDR3 DNA: TGTGCCAGCAGCAAAAAATGGGGCTGGTACGAGCAGTACGTC. J is TRBJ2-7 and V is TRBV21-1; the listed D gene, TRBD1, was not tested against the DNA. TRBV21-1 is flagged as a pseudogene. This CDR3 has 14 residues.